This T cell receptor beta chain was identified in a study of cytomegalovirus exposure and HLA in healthy donors. General study findings and limits: Clusters of TCRs from the first cohort tended to co-occur in the 95 to 150 validation repertoires (as a later analysis found). Rare TCR sequences predominated, though certain public TCRs were found in many donors. Reportedly, diagnosis of cytomegalovirus status by the classifier showed high specificity and sensitivity. Some TCR beta chains (164 of them) were listed as cytomegalovirus-associated.

Of note for this clone: Its specificity is not known.

The germline V gene has CDR1 MNHGY and CDR2 SAAAGT. This CDR3 has 14 amino acids. V was clipped by 3 bases and J by 4 bases, with 10 bases between them. Measured with immunoSEQ multiplex PCR; TCRdb has only the in-frame clones, and not every one. The profile shows approximately 81,000 clones, approximately 93% of them singletons. Material: PBMCs. The chain is built from TRBV6-8 and TRBJ1-5; D not resolved. This TCR was recovered from a young man in good health and CMV-seronegative. The CDR3 loop is CASSYENRNQPQHF. In DNA, the CDR3 is TGTGCCAGCAGTTATGAGAATCGAAATCAGCCCCAGCATTTT.